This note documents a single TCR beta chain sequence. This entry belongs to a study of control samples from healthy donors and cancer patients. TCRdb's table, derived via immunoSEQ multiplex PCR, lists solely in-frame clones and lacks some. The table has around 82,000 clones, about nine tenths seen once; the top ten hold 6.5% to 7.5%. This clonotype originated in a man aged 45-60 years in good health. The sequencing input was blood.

CDR3: CASSVGNLDTQYF. DNA for the CDR3: TGTGCCAGCAGCGTAGGGAACCTAGATACGCAGTATTTT. V gene TRBV9 combines with J gene TRBJ2-3; no reliable D call. The CDR3 extends over 13 amino acids. V dropped 0 bases and J dropped 5 bases, with 7 bases sitting between them. The germline CDR1 and CDR2 sequences are SGDLS and YYNGEE.